This T cell receptor (beta chain) was identified during a study of blood T cell repertoires in COVID-19. The wider study: The origin of the acute and convalescent COVID-19 samples was the United States, Italy and Spain.

Generated by immunoSEQ multiplex PCR, the TCRdb table keeps only in-frame clones and is missing some. The sample yields approximately 470,000 clones, 87% seen once. Participants were aged about 18 to 100 years from 24 US areas. V was trimmed by 3 bases and J by 2 bases, leaving 7 bases between them. The CDR3 length is 13 residues. Germline V gene data show CDR1 as SGHAT and CDR2 as FQNNGV. This chain links TRBV11-2 with TRBJ1-1, with unresolved D. Material: PBMCs or T cells enriched from blood (not recorded which). This clonotype originated in a woman under 30 who had recovered from COVID-19. The CDR3 DNA is TGTGCCAGCAGCTTGTCGGGAAACACTGAAGCTTTCTTT. Amino acids: CASSLSGNTEAFF.